Each of the 20 T cell receptor beta chains below was sequenced from the same sample in a study of blood T cell repertoires in COVID-19. Profiling relied on immunoSEQ multiplex PCR, and the TCRdb table lists in-frame clones only, not all of them. The sample lists about 480,000 clones; approximately 88% were seen once. The sequenced sample was peripheral blood. These receptors were taken from a woman aged 45 to 65 with COVID-19, enrolled during active disease.

CDR3 protein: CASSFRRDTQYF. The CDR3 bases are TGTGCCAGCAGTTTCCGGAGAGATACGCAGTATTTT. The J gene is TRBJ2-3, the V gene TRBV27; D is undetermined. The V gene's germline CDR1 is MNHEY and CDR2 SMNVEV (reference sequence). The V gene lost 3 bases and the J gene lost 5 bases, with 6 bases spanning the gap. The CDR3 covers 12 residues.

The chain employs TRBV4-1 and TRBJ1-5; D unclear. V was cut by 5 bases and J by 1 base, with 9 bases left in between. Germline CDR1 is MGHRA and CDR2 is YSYEKL. CDR3 length: 14 residues. The CDR3 spells CASSDPRSNQPQHF. The CDR3 DNA reads TGCGCCAGCAGCGATCCCAGGAGCAATCAGCCCCAGCATTTT.

This clone occurred once. The CDR3 coding sequence is TGCGCCAGCAGCCCCGCAGGGGGCGAGGAGACCCAGTACTTC. The encoded protein is CASSPAGGEETQYF. The chain couples TRBV5-1 to TRBJ2-5; 8 bases are a match to TRBD1. J lost 5 bases, V lost 4 bases, and 7 bases had no gene match. Per germline, CDR1 SGHRS and CDR2 YFSETQ. The CDR3 totals 14 residues.

This sequence joins TRBV28 and TRBJ1-6; the D gene is possibly TRBD1 (5 bases). The V end was cut by 7 bases, the J end by 6 bases, with 19 bases between. Germline V gives CDR1 MDHEN, CDR2 SYDVKM. This CDR3 comprises 16 residues. The CDR3 bases are TGTGCCAGCACCTCTCGAGCCCGACAGACTAATTCACCCCTCCACTTT. Translation gives CASTSRARQTNSPLHF.

The rearrangement links TRBV2 to TRBJ2-7; a weak D match, TRBD2 (5 bases). The CDR3 spans 11 residues. The V gene's germline CDR1 is SNHLY and CDR2 FYNNEI. V was pared by 8 bases and J by 4 bases, with 9 bases between. The CDR3: CASRGRYEQYF. The CDR3 nucleotides read TGTGCCAGCCGGGGTAGGTACGAGCAGTACTTC.

This sequence joins TRBV24-1 and TRBJ2-3, with TRBD2 matching 14 bases. The V and J ends lost 4 bases and 0 bases, in that order; junction bases with no gene match: 8. CDR1 KGHDR and CDR2 SFDVKD come from the germline V gene. CDR3 length equals 19 residues. The CDR3 DNA follows: TGTGCCACCAGTGACCCTGGACTAGCGGGGGGCTCTAGCACAGATACGCAGTATTTT. As protein: CATSDPGLAGGSSTDTQYF.

The chain has TRBV11-3 and TRBJ2-2, with TRBD1 as a possible D gene (5 bases). V lost 1 base, J lost 0 bases, and 6 bases lay in between. The germline V gene encodes CDR1 SGHNT and CDR2 YENEEA. The CDR3 runs to 15 residues. CDR3 sequence reads: CASSLGGTNTGELFF. The CDR3 DNA sequence: TGTGCCAGCAGCTTAGGGGGCACGAACACCGGGGAGCTGTTTTTT.

The chain joins TRBV7-5 to TRBJ2-6; the table gives TRBD2 as D, unverified against the DNA. TRBV7-5 counts as a pseudogene. This CDR3 has 15 amino acids. In DNA, the CDR3 is TGTGCCAGAAGCTTTCGCCGGTCTGGGGCCAACGTCCTGACTTTC. Encoded protein: CARSFRRSGANVLTF.

This clone has only one observation. The chain has TRBV2 and TRBJ2-4; a weak D match, TRBD1 (6 bases). Germline V CDR1 and CDR2: SNHLY, FYNNEI. CDR3 length equals 13 residues. The V gene lost 5 bases and the J gene lost 2 bases, with 7 bases spanning the gap. The CDR3 region has the DNA TGTGCCAGCAGTAGGGACACCAAAAACATTCAGTACTTC. It specifies CASSRDTKNIQYF.

V usage is TRBV28 and J usage is TRBJ2-1, with D tentatively TRBD1 (6 bases). The CDR3 extends over 15 amino acids. Germline-derived CDR1 and CDR2 are MDHEN and SYDVKM. V was pared by 2 bases and J by 5 bases, with 13 bases between. CDR3 sequence: CASSLPRTDHNEQFF. The CDR3, as DNA: TGTGCCAGCAGTTTACCCCGGACAGACCACAATGAGCAGTTCTTC. Supplemented by reference TRBV28 and TRBJ2-1, the full variable domain reads DVKVTQSSRYLVKRTGEKVFLECVQDMDHENMFWYRQDPGLGLRLIYFSYDVKMKEKGDIPEGYSVSREKKERFSLILESASTNQTSMYLCASSLPRTDHNEQFFGPGTRLTVL.

The genes are TRBV11-2 and TRBJ2-1; TRBD2 aligns across 7 bases. CDR3 length: 17 amino acids. J was trimmed by 6 bases and V by 3 bases; bases with no gene match: 14. Germline assignment: CDR1 SGHAT and CDR2 FQNNGV. DNA of the CDR3: TGTGCCAGCAGCTTGACCCAGGGACCCCCGGGGGGCAATGAGCAGTTCTTC. This sequence encodes CASSLTQGPPGGNEQFF. The whole variable domain, remainder taken from reference TRBV11-2 and TRBJ2-1, is EAGVAQSPRYKIIEKRQSVAFWCNPISGHATLYWYQQILGQGPKLLIQFQNNGVVDDSQLPKDRFSAERLKGVDSTLKIQPAKLEDSAVYLCASSLTQGPPGGNEQFFGPGTRLTVL.

The V and J genes are TRBV28 and TRBJ2-7; 8 nucleotides match TRBD2. V trimming: 4 bases; J trimming: 2 bases; junction bases outside the gene matches: 7. This CDR3 has 15 residues. Germline V lookup: CDR1 MDHEN, CDR2 SYDVKM. The CDR3: CASSSGIAGTYEQYF. The CDR3 DNA is TGTGCCAGCAGTTCGGGGATAGCGGGGACCTACGAGCAGTACTTC.

This chain links TRBV19 with TRBJ2-5; 11 nucleotides line up with TRBD2. This CDR3 comprises 15 residues. The V gene end was trimmed by 7 bases and the J gene end by 7 bases; junction bases not matched to a gene: 11. In germline, CDR1 is LNHDA, CDR2 SQIVND (reference sequence). The CDR3 DNA is TGTGCCAGTACCTCTAGCGGGGGGAGAAAGGGGACCCAGTACTTC. It yields the protein CASTSSGGRKGTQYF.

CDR3 sequence: CASSYPGQGRNEQFF. CDR3 DNA sequence: TGCGCCAGCAGCTACCCGGGACAGGGTAGGAATGAGCAGTTCTTC. This chain uses TRBV4-1 with TRBJ2-1; 9 nucleotides match TRBD1. CDR3 size: 15 residues. The junction had 9 bases not matched to a gene; V was cut back by 5 bases and J by 7 bases. The germline V gene encodes CDR1 MGHRA and CDR2 YSYEKL.

The rearrangement uses TRBV29-1 and TRBJ1-2, with D perhaps TRBD1 (5 bases). The CDR3 has 13 amino acids. Germline V gives CDR1 SQVTM, CDR2 ANQGSEA. V was cut by 2 bases and J by 8 bases, with 15 bases left in between. The CDR3 region has the DNA TGCAGCGTTGAACGTCGGCAGGGAGGAGGCTACACCTTC. This sequence encodes CSVERRQGGGYTF.

The chain joins TRBV2 to TRBJ2-3; 7 bases map to TRBD2. Germline trimming cut 7 bases from V and 0 bases from J; bases unmatched to any gene: 10. This CDR3 region has 16 residues. Germline V gives CDR1 SNHLY, CDR2 FYNNEI. The chain's CDR3 is CASTLAGDPSTDTQYF. Written as DNA, the CDR3 is TGTGCCAGCACCCTGGCGGGAGACCCTAGCACAGATACGCAGTATTTT.

This clone appeared once. One end of the junction does not line up with germline, which may come from a read error. CDR3 coding DNA: TGTGCCAGCAGCTTAGAGGGCGGGGATCGTAAGGATTTT. This gives the protein CASSLEGGDRKDF. The genes are TRBV7-8 and TRBJ2-3; TRBD2 is a possible D gene (6 bases). Germline lookup yields CDR1 SGHVS and CDR2 FQNEAQ. The CDR3 consists of 13 residues.

J is TRBJ2-6 and V is TRBV15; 9 nucleotides agree with TRBD2. CDR3 length: 20 amino acids. Germline V gene lookup returns CDR1 LNHNV and CDR2 YYDKDF (reference sequence). V dropped 0 bases and J dropped 0; count of bases not matched to a gene: 9. CDR3 region: CATSRDLAGVINSGANVLTF. Here the CDR3 DNA reads TGTGCCACCAGCAGAGATTTAGCGGGGGTGATCAACTCTGGGGCCAACGTCCTGACTTTC.

The rearrangement links TRBV5-6 to TRBJ2-7; a possible D gene is TRBD1 (6 bases). This CDR3 is 12 amino acids long. V was cut by 4 bases and J by 11 bases, with 16 bases left in between. Germline V gene lookup returns CDR1 SGHDT and CDR2 YYEEEE. CDR3 sequence: CASSTGPGVEYF. The CDR3 DNA is TGTGCCAGCAGCACGGGACCAGGGGTAGAGTACTTC.

The chain employs TRBV30 and TRBJ1-1; D unclear. Germline V gene sequence: CDR1 GTSNPN, CDR2 SVGIG (reference sequence). With 3 bases removed from V and 0 bases from J, the gap between germline ends came to 8 bases. The length of the CDR3 is 13 residues. The chain's CDR3 is CAWRVQLNTEAFF. The CDR3 coding sequence is TGTGCCTGGAGAGTACAGCTGAACACTGAAGCTTTCTTT.